The 7 T cell receptor beta chains listed next were all sequenced from one sample in a study of blood T cell repertoires in COVID-19. TCRdb's table, derived via immunoSEQ multiplex PCR, lists solely in-frame clones and lacks some. The sample carries more than 300,000 clones, around 87% recorded once. The sequenced sample was peripheral blood. The origin of the receptors is a woman aged 25 to 39 with COVID-19, enrolled during active disease.

The V and J genes are TRBV28 and TRBJ1-6, with D tentatively TRBD1 (5 bases). CDR3 length equals 14 residues. V gave up 2 bases and J gave up 9 bases, with 11 bases separating them. CDR1 and CDR2 (germline): MDHEN, SYDVKM. This CDR3 reads CASSLGGTASPLHF. In DNA, the CDR3 is TGTGCCAGCAGTTTAGGAGGGACGGCTTCACCCCTCCACTTT. Drawing the rest from reference TRBV28 and TRBJ1-6, the complete variable domain is DVKVTQSSRYLVKRTGEKVFLECVQDMDHENMFWYRQDPGLGLRLIYFSYDVKMKEKGDIPEGYSVSREKKERFSLILESASTNQTSMYLCASSLGGTASPLHFGNGTRLTVT.

The chain uses TRBV18 and TRBJ2-7; 7 bases line up with TRBD2. Losses at the gene ends were 4 bases for V and 1 base for J; bases not matched to a gene: 4. Looked up from germline, CDR1 is KGHSH and CDR2 is LQKENI. This CDR3 comprises 14 residues. DNA of the CDR3: TGTGCCAGCTCACGGGAGCGGGATTCCTACGAGCAGTACTTC. This sequence encodes CASSRERDSYEQYF. The full variable domain, in which reference TRBV18 and TRBJ2-7 provide the parts outside the CDR3, is NAGVMQNPRHLVRRRGQEARLRCSPMKGHSHVYWYRQLPEEGLKFMVYLQKENIIDESGMPKERFSAEFPKEGPSILRIQQVVRGDSAAYFCASSRERDSYEQYFGPGTRLTVT.

J is TRBJ2-7 and V is TRBV18; 7 positions agree with TRBD2. After removal of 1 base from V and 5 bases from J, the junction contained 8 bases not matched to a gene. Germline assignment: CDR1 KGHSH and CDR2 LQKENI. The CDR3 has 15 amino acids. The CDR3, as DNA: TGTGCCAGCTCACCACGAACGGGAGGAGTTAACGAGCAGTACTTC. Protein: CASSPRTGGVNEQYF. Together with reference TRBV18 and TRBJ2-7, the CDR3 gives the full variable domain: NAGVMQNPRHLVRRRGQEARLRCSPMKGHSHVYWYRQLPEEGLKFMVYLQKENIIDESGMPKERFSAEFPKEGPSILRIQQVVRGDSAAYFCASSPRTGGVNEQYFGPGTRLTVT.

CDR3 sequence reads: CASSWGQPYSGNTIYF. The DNA of the CDR3 is TGTGCCAGCAGCTGGGGGCAACCTTACTCTGGAAACACCATATATTTT. This chain uses TRBV5-6 with TRBJ1-3, with a weak D call TRBD1 (6 bases). V lost 3 bases and J lost 0, with 13 bases in between. The CDR3 is 16 residues long. Germline V gene sequence: CDR1 SGHDT, CDR2 YYEEEE.

The chain recombines TRBV6-5 with TRBJ2-3; 7 bases align to TRBD2. CDR3 length: 16 residues. Looked up from germline, CDR1 is MNHEY and CDR2 is SVGAGI. V trimming: 2 bases; J trimming: 2 bases; junction bases outside the gene matches: 7. The CDR3 loop is CASSYTSVGNTDTQYF. In nucleotides, the CDR3 is TGTGCCAGCAGTTACACTAGCGTGGGAAACACAGATACGCAGTATTTT.

V usage is TRBV2 and J usage is TRBJ2-5, with 10 bases aligning to TRBD2. The ends lost 9 bases at V and 3 bases at J; junction bases unmatched: 1. Per the germline V gene, CDR1 is SNHLY and CDR2 is FYNNEI. CDR3 length equals 12 residues. The CDR3 region is CASSGRKETQYF. DNA for the CDR3: TGTGCCAGTAGCGGGAGGAAAGAGACCCAGTACTTC.

The chain couples TRBV7-9 to TRBJ1-4, with a possible D match to TRBD1 (5 bases). The germline V gene encodes CDR1 SEHNR and CDR2 FQNEAQ (reference sequence). V was trimmed by 1 base and J by 8 bases, leaving 14 bases between them. This CDR3 spans 15 amino acids. CDR3 residues: CASSLGAGGNEKLFF. CDR3 sequence (DNA): TGTGCCAGCAGCTTAGGGGCGGGGGGAAACGAAAAACTGTTTTTT.